This TCR beta chain was sequenced during a study of CD8 T cells in ankylosing spondylitis. CDR3 size: 13 residues. Germline V gene lookup returns CDR1 DFQATT and CDR2 SNEGSKA (reference sequence). The junction had 8 bases not matched to a gene; V was cut back by 3 bases and J by 7 bases. Whole-study results and caveats: One TCR beta motif, made up of under ten highly homologous variants, appeared characteristic of ankylosing spondylitis blood. Significant enrichment of disease-linked clones was reported in matched ankylosing spondylitis synovial fluid. Past studies reported some motif variants in reactive arthritis synovial fluid and blood.

TCRdb passed the 5' RACE reads through MiXCR, listing each CDR3 protein once. Seen here are hundreds of thousands of distinct CDR3 sequences, 25% to 30% observed once, and the top ten hold under 8%. Comments on this clonotype: Its target is not known.

The receptor comes from a male donor with ankylosing spondylitis or in good health (not recorded which). Sequencing input: blood, either unsorted or a sorted T cell fraction (not recorded which). The V gene is TRBV20-1, the J gene TRBJ2-7; TRBD1 matches 8 bases. CDR3 sequence (DNA): TGCAGTGCTAGTGGGTTCAGGGGGCGAGAGCAGTACTTC. This gives the protein CSASGFRGREQYF.